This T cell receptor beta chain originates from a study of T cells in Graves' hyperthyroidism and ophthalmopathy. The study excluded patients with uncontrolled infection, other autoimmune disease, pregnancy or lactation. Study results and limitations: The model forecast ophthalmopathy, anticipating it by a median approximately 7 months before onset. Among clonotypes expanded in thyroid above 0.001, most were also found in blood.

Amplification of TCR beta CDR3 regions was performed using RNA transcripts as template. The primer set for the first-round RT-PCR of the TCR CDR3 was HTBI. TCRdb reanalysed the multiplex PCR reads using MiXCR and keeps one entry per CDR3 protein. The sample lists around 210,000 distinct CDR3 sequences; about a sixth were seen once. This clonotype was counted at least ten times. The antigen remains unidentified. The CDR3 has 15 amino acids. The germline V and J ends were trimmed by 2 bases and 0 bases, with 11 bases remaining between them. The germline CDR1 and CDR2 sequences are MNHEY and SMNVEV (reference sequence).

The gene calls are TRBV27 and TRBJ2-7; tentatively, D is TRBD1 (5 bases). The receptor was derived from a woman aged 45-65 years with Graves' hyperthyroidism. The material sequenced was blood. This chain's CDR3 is CASSLDWQGSYEQYF. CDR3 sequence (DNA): TGTGCCAGCAGTTTAGATTGGCAGGGCTCCTACGAGCAGTACTTC.